The sequence of this T cell receptor beta chain was determined in a study of post-analysis software for immune sequencing data. Study results and caveats: Patients showed TRBV5-6, TRBV5-1 and TRBV20-1 among roughly five TRBV segments more frequent than in controls.

The V gene's germline CDR1 is MGHDK and CDR2 SYGVNS. The CDR3 runs to 14 residues. TCR beta cDNA libraries had unique molecular identifiers. Using its own MiXCR run on the PCR reads, TCRdb lists one record per CDR3 protein. The sample consists of about 770,000 distinct CDR3 sequences, around 45% of them appearing once. On this clonotype itself: No antigen is known for it. The junction departs from germline at one end; a sequencing error may be responsible.

This receptor was taken from a girl aged 10 to 17 with multiple sclerosis. Sequenced: blood. This sequence joins TRBV25-1 and TRBJ2-7; 9 nucleotides match TRBD1. Here the CDR3 DNA reads TGTGCCGGCAGTGTGACAGGGGGGTTGTTTGAGCAGTACTTC. This gives the protein CAGSVTGGLFEQYF.